What follows are 26 T cell receptor beta chains derived from one specimen sequenced in a study of cytomegalovirus exposure and HLA in healthy donors. Researchers ran the PCR with 60 Vbeta and 13 Jbeta primers. Some clones are missing from TCRdb's copy, which holds only in-frame ones; the method was immunoSEQ multiplex PCR. The repertoire holds some 120,000 clones, with approximately 85% as singletons. Sequencing used PBMCs. The receptors come from a male donor in good health and CMV-seropositive.

J is TRBJ2-7 and V is TRBV25-1, with 8 bases matching TRBD1. Germline CDR1 and CDR2: MGHDK and SYGVNS. V gave up 4 bases and J gave up 3 bases; unmatched junction bases: 8. The CDR3 has 15 amino acids. The CDR3 loop reads CASSGTGLRLYEQYF. For the CDR3, the DNA is TGTGCCAGCAGTGGGACAGGGCTACGACTCTACGAGCAGTACTTC.

The V call is TRBV6-5, the J call TRBJ2-1, with D possibly TRBD1 on 6 matching bases. The V and J ends lost 11 bases and 8 bases respectively, with 25 bases between them. CDR3 length: 15 residues. CDR1 MNHEY and CDR2 SVGAGI come from the germline V gene. The CDR3 coding sequence is TGTGCCTGTGGGGCTGAGGACAGTTCCAACGATGAGCAGTTCTTC. Translating it yields CACGAEDSSNDEQFF.

The J gene is TRBJ2-3, the V gene TRBV18; possibly TRBD1 for D (5 bases). The V gene lost 5 bases and the J gene lost 2 bases, with 26 bases spanning the gap. CDR1 KGHSH and CDR2 LQKENI come from the germline V gene. This CDR3 spans 19 amino acids. In nucleotides, the CDR3 is TGTGCCAGCTCAGGATTTATGGTGGTCCAGACAGAGACCACAGATACGCAGTATTTT. This gives the protein CASSGFMVVQTETTDTQYF.

J is TRBJ2-5 and V is TRBV7-9, with unresolved D. V was cut by 1 base and J by 5 bases, with 11 bases left in between. This CDR3 has 14 residues. Germline values: CDR1 SEHNR, CDR2 FQNEAQ (reference sequence). In DNA, the CDR3 is TGTGCCAGCAGCTTAGTTGAGTCCACGGAGACCCAGTACTTC. Translated: CASSLVESTETQYF.

The CDR3 here is CASSQDPSLSTDTQYF. CDR3 in DNA: TGTGCCAGCAGCCAAGATCCTAGTCTAAGCACAGATACGCAGTATTTT. This sequence joins TRBV14 and TRBJ2-3, with D hard to call. V was pared by 0 bases and J by 0 bases, with 10 bases between. The germline gives CDR1 SGHDN, CDR2 FVKESK. This CDR3 contains 16 residues.

This chain links TRBV5-1 with TRBJ2-7; possibly TRBD1 for D (6 bases). Germline V lookup: CDR1 SGHRS, CDR2 YFSETQ. Trimming left V 5 bases short and J 6 bases short, with 18 bases between. CDR3 length: 14 amino acids. CDR3 DNA: TGCGCCAGCAGGGAACCAGGGGAGACGGCCGAGCAGTACTTC. Translating it yields CASREPGETAEQYF.

V is TRBV30 and J is TRBJ1-3; D is perhaps TRBD1 (6 bases). Germline assignment: CDR1 GTSNPN and CDR2 SVGIG (reference sequence). The CDR3 consists of 14 residues. V was pared by 5 bases and J by 1 base, with 12 bases between. CDR3 loop: CAWATGSSGNTIYF. The CDR3 nucleotides read TGTGCCTGGGCCACAGGGTCTTCTGGAAACACCATATATTTT.

The chain uses TRBV7-3 and TRBJ2-7; TRBD2 is a possible D gene (6 bases). The ends were cut back, 0 bases at V and 7 bases at J, with 16 bases in the middle. Germline CDR1 and CDR2: SGHTA and FQGTGA. The CDR3 extends over 15 amino acids. The CDR3 loop is CASSLTYDSGGEQYF. DNA of the CDR3: TGTGCCAGCAGCTTAACGTACGACTCCGGAGGGGAGCAGTACTTC.

V is TRBV15 and J is TRBJ2-7; 12 nucleotides align to TRBD1. The CDR3 runs to 14 residues. In germline, CDR1 is LNHNV, CDR2 YYDKDF (reference sequence). V trimming: 4 bases; J trimming: 4 bases; junction bases outside the gene matches: 2. CDR3: CATSKGQGAYEQYF. In DNA, the CDR3 is TGTGCCACCAGCAAGGGACAGGGGGCATACGAGCAGTACTTC.

The table lists this clone with a few counts. V is TRBV10-3 and J is TRBJ2-7, with D possibly being TRBD2 (6 bases). Germline V CDR1 and CDR2: ENHRY, SYGVKD. The ends were cut back, 11 bases at V and 6 bases at J, with 17 bases in the middle. CDR3 length equals 12 residues. As DNA, the CDR3 is TGTGCCTCCCGGTCGGGAGAGGGCGAGCAGTACTTC. It encodes CASRSGEGEQYF.

This clone was observed once. CDR3 loop: CASSLAGSRETQYF. The CDR3 DNA is TGTGCCAGCAGTTTAGCCGGGAGCCGAGAGACCCAGTACTTC. This chain uses TRBV28 with TRBJ2-5; TRBD2 might be the D (6 bases). The CDR3 contains 14 residues. V lost 2 bases and J 4 bases, leaving 11 bases between the germline ends. Germline CDR1 reads MDHEN; CDR2 reads SYDVKM.

The V call is TRBV4-1, the J call TRBJ2-1, with D possibly matching TRBD2 (6 bases). The CDR3 consists of 15 residues. Germline CDR1 reads MGHRA; CDR2 reads YSYEKL. V was shortened by 1 base and J by 2 bases, with 9 bases between the two germline ends. The CDR3 is CASSQGLGPYNEQFF. The CDR3 nucleotides are TGCGCCAGCAGCCAAGGACTAGGCCCCTACAATGAGCAGTTCTTC.

This clone came up a few times. V usage is TRBV7-9 and J usage is TRBJ1-1, with D possibly TRBD1 on 5 matching bases. This CDR3 spans 15 amino acids. Germline loops: CDR1 SEHNR, CDR2 FQNEAQ (reference sequence). Trimming left V 7 bases short and J 10 bases short, with 25 bases between. The CDR3 bases are TGTGCCAGCACCAAGGGGTCGGGCGATGGGTACCGAGCTTTCTTT. Protein: CASTKGSGDGYRAFF. Full variable domain (missing parts from reference TRBV7-9 and TRBJ1-1): DTGVSQNPRHKITKRGQNVTFRCDPISEHNRLYWYRQTLGQGPEFLTYFQNEAQLEKSRLLSDRFSAERPKGSFSTLEIQRTEQGDSAMYLCASTKGSGDGYRAFFGQGTRLTVV.

This CDR3 reads CASSLGAGGPETQYF. CDR3 nucleotides: TGTGCCAGCAGCTTGGGAGCGGGAGGGCCAGAGACCCAGTACTTC. The chain recombines TRBV9 with TRBJ2-5, with TRBD2 matching over 10 bases. CDR3 size: 15 residues. The V and J ends lost 4 bases and 4 bases, in that order; junction bases with no gene match: 7. Germline CDR1 SGDLS, CDR2 YYNGEE. Drawing the rest from reference TRBV9 and TRBJ2-5, the complete variable domain is DSGVTQTPKHLITATGQRVTLRCSPRSGDLSVYWYQQSLDQGLQFLIQYYNGEERAKGNILERFSAQQFPDLHSELNLSSLELGDSALYFCASSLGAGGPETQYFGPGTRLLVL.

The V and J genes are TRBV9 and TRBJ2-1, with a possible D match to TRBD2 (6 bases). Trimming cost V 3 bases and J 8 bases, with 12 bases left between them. CDR1 is SGDLS and CDR2 is YYNGEE in the germline V gene. This CDR3 spans 13 amino acids. As DNA, the CDR3 is TGTGCCAGCAGCGGGGGGACTCTCGATGAGCAGTTCTTC. Protein: CASSGGTLDEQFF.

This sequence joins TRBV29-1 and TRBJ2-7; TRBD1 matches 10 bases. This CDR3 has 15 amino acids. CDR1 and CDR2 (germline): SQVTM, ANQGSEA. The trim removed 4 bases at V and 0 bases at J, leaving 6 bases unmatched. The CDR3 loop reads CSVVGRDRGSYEQYF. CDR3 coding DNA: TGCAGCGTTGTAGGGCGGGACAGGGGCTCCTACGAGCAGTACTTC.

The chain employs TRBV28 and TRBJ2-1; 7 nucleotides align to TRBD2. The CDR3 runs to 21 residues. V lost 3 bases, J lost 1 base, and 21 bases stayed unmatched. CDR1 MDHEN and CDR2 SYDVKM come from the germline V gene. In DNA form, the CDR3 reads TGTGCCAGCAGTTTTCTAAGTTATAATCGTGGGGCTAGCGGATCCTACAATGAGCAGTTCTTC. This codes for CASSFLSYNRGASGSYNEQFF.

This rearrangement joins TRBV28 to TRBJ2-7, with D unclear. Germline V CDR1 and CDR2: MDHEN, SYDVKM. Trimming pared 5 bases from V and 6 bases from J, leaving 20 bases between. The CDR3 loop spans 15 amino acids. The CDR3 DNA reads TGTGCCAGCAGTCCATCTCTAGGAATAGTCGTCGAGCAGTACTTC. As protein: CASSPSLGIVVEQYF. Drawing the rest from reference TRBV28 and TRBJ2-7, the complete variable domain is DVKVTQSSRYLVKRTGEKVFLECVQDMDHENMFWYRQDPGLGLRLIYFSYDVKMKEKGDIPEGYSVSREKKERFSLILESASTNQTSMYLCASSPSLGIVVEQYFGPGTRLTVT.

The chain combines TRBV30 with TRBJ2-7, with D possibly matching TRBD1 (5 bases). Germline-derived CDR1 and CDR2 are GTSNPN and SVGIG (reference sequence). The V and J ends lost 3 bases and 9 bases respectively, with 18 bases between them. The CDR3 is made up of 13 amino acids. The CDR3 DNA reads as TGTGCCTGGAGCCTTGGGGCCCCGTCGGGGCAGTACTTC. This translates into CAWSLGAPSGQYF.

This chain joins TRBV5-1 and TRBJ1-2, with TRBD1 matching 7 bases. The ends lost 5 bases at V and 2 bases at J; junction bases unmatched: 6. Germline V gene data show CDR1 as SGHRS and CDR2 as YFSETQ. The CDR3 is 14 residues long. CDR3 amino acids: CASRRGTVNYGYTF. CDR3 in DNA: TGCGCCAGCAGACGGGGGACAGTGAACTATGGCTACACCTTC.

The chain combines TRBV11-2 with TRBJ2-7, with 8 bases aligning to TRBD2. The V gene's germline CDR1 is SGHAT and CDR2 FQNNGV. The V gene end was trimmed by 5 bases and the J gene end by 3 bases; junction bases not matched to a gene: 6. CDR3 length equals 14 residues. The CDR3, as DNA: TGTGCCAGCAGCGATACTCTAGCGGGCTACGAGCAGTACTTC. Its translation: CASSDTLAGYEQYF.

This clone was picked up one time. The V and J genes are TRBV9 and TRBJ2-2, with D unresolved. The germline V gene has CDR1 SGDLS and CDR2 YYNGEE. The CDR3 covers 12 residues. Trimming took 0 bases from V and 8 from J, leaving 5 bases between them. CDR3 sequence reads: CASSVVPGELFF. The CDR3 bases are TGTGCCAGCAGCGTAGTTCCTGGGGAGCTGTTTTTT.

The chain has TRBV10-3 and TRBJ1-4, with D hard to call. The V gene's germline CDR1 is ENHRY and CDR2 SYGVKD. The CDR3 consists of 12 residues. Trimming cost V 0 bases and J 8 bases, with 4 bases left between them. Here the CDR3 DNA reads TGTGCCATCAGTGAGTCCGTGGAAAAACTGTTTTTT. It translates to CAISESVEKLFF.

This clone was detected only once. Here the CDR3 DNA reads TGCGCCAGCAGCCAAGAACCCAGCTCCTACAATGAGCAGTTCTTC. This translates into CASSQEPSSYNEQFF. The chain has TRBV4-3 and TRBJ2-1, with D unresolved. V dropped 0 bases and J dropped 0 bases, with 6 bases sitting between them. Germline V gene data show CDR1 as LGHNA and CDR2 as YSLEER. The CDR3 loop spans 15 amino acids.

V usage is TRBV30 and J usage is TRBJ1-1; D call uncertain. Germline CDR1 reads GTSNPN; CDR2 reads SVGIG (reference sequence). V lost 2 bases and J 1 base, leaving 11 bases between the germline ends. The CDR3 sequence is 14 residues long. CDR3 protein: CAWSTRAGNTEAFF. Here the CDR3 DNA reads TGTGCCTGGAGTACGAGGGCAGGGAACACTGAAGCTTTCTTT.

This chain connects TRBV13 to TRBJ2-2; D is ambiguous. The germline gives CDR1 PRHDT, CDR2 FYEKMQ (reference sequence). This CDR3 spans 12 amino acids. With 4 bases removed from V and 7 bases from J, the gap between germline ends came to 7 bases. CDR3 sequence (DNA): TGTGCCAGCAGCTCCCTTAACGGGGAGCTGTTTTTT. Amino acid sequence: CASSSLNGELFF. Filled out from reference TRBV13 and TRBJ2-2, the complete variable domain reads AAGVIQSPRHLIKEKRETATLKCYPIPRHDTVYWYQQGPGQDPQFLISFYEKMQSDKGSIPDRFSAQQFSDYHSELNMSSLELGDSALYFCASSSLNGELFFGEGSRLTVL.